These 13 T cell receptor beta chains share one sample of origin, sequenced in a study of CD8+ T cells in alopecia areata. Extraction and reverse transcription of RNA yielded cDNA as the sequencing template. Generated by immunoSEQ multiplex PCR, the TCRdb table keeps only in-frame clones and is missing some. The sample consists of approximately 150,000 clones, 62% of them appearing once. The material sequenced was CD8+ T cells sorted from blood. Every receptor here comes from a human donor in good health.

As DNA, the CDR3 is TGCGCCAGCAGCCAGAGCTTCTCGGACACCATATATTTT. Its translation is CASSQSFSDTIYF. V is TRBV4-1 and J is TRBJ1-3; D is unresolved. The CDR3 totals 13 residues. Trimming removed 3 bases from V and 8 bases from J, with 11 bases in between. Germline lookup yields CDR1 MGHRA and CDR2 YSYEKL.

The gene calls are TRBV5-1 and TRBJ2-7; 8 nucleotides line up with TRBD2. Unmatched junction bases numbered 3, after V lost 0 bases and J lost 4 bases. CDR3 length equals 14 residues. The germline gives CDR1 SGHRS, CDR2 YFSETQ. The CDR3 region has the DNA TGCGCCAGCAGCTTGGTAAGCGGGAGTTACGAGCAGTACTTC. As protein: CASSLVSGSYEQYF.

The V gene is TRBV7-2, the J gene TRBJ2-1, with a weak D call TRBD1 (6 bases). Germline V gene sequence: CDR1 SGHTA, CDR2 FQGNSA. The CDR3 is made up of 15 amino acids. Trimming removed 3 bases from V and 3 bases from J, with 12 bases in between. In DNA, the CDR3 is TGTGCCAGCAGCTTTTCATCAGGGGACTACAATGAGCAGTTCTTC. Translated: CASSFSSGDYNEQFF.

The chain links TRBV7-9 to TRBJ2-5; D ambiguous. This CDR3 is 14 amino acids long. The germline CDR1 and CDR2 sequences are SEHNR and FQNEAQ (reference sequence). Deletions cut 5 bases from V and 5 bases from J, with 15 bases between. The CDR3 spells CASSIQTDRETQYF. The CDR3 nucleotides read TGTGCCAGCAGCATTCAGACTGACCGGGAGACCCAGTACTTC.

The J gene is TRBJ1-2, the V gene TRBV9; TRBD1 matches at 12 bases. Germline CDR1 reads SGDLS; CDR2 reads YYNGEE. CDR3 length equals 15 residues. V shed 3 bases and J 3 bases; nucleotides not matched to a gene: 3. CDR3 DNA: TGTGCCAGCAGCGAGGGGACAGGGGGCGACTATGGCTACACCTTC. Protein product: CASSEGTGGDYGYTF.

The J gene is TRBJ2-1, the V gene TRBV5-6; 8 bases agree with TRBD2. Germline V CDR1 and CDR2: SGHDT, YYEEEE. Unmatched junction bases numbered 7, after V lost 0 bases and J lost 5 bases. The CDR3 runs to 16 residues. The CDR3 reads CASSLGSLAGHNEQFF. CDR3 bases: TGTGCCAGCAGCTTGGGTAGTCTAGCGGGCCACAATGAGCAGTTCTTC.

This chain connects TRBV7-9 to TRBJ2-3, with D tentatively TRBD1 (6 bases). CDR3 length: 14 amino acids. Germline values: CDR1 SEHNR, CDR2 FQNEAQ (reference sequence). Deletions cut 5 bases from V and 6 bases from J, with 15 bases between. CDR3 sequence (DNA): TGTGCCAGCAGCGGAAGGGGGAAGGTTGATACGCAGTATTTT. Amino acids: CASSGRGKVDTQYF.

The J gene is TRBJ2-1, the V gene TRBV7-6; the D gene is possibly TRBD2 (6 bases). CDR3 length: 15 residues. The germline V and J ends were trimmed by 1 base and 5 bases, with 12 bases remaining between them. CDR1 and CDR2 (germline): SGHVS, FNYEAQ. CDR3 sequence (DNA): TGTGCCAGCAGCTTAGGACTAGGTCCAGACAATGAGCAGTTCTTC. It specifies CASSLGLGPDNEQFF.

The CDR3 sequence is CATSGSTAGVGEQFF. The DNA for the CDR3 is TGTGCCACCAGTGGATCTACTGCGGGAGTGGGGGAGCAGTTCTTC. The rearrangement joins TRBV15 to TRBJ2-1, with TRBD2 identical over 7 bases. CDR1 and CDR2 from the germline V gene are LNHNV and YYDKDF (reference sequence). This CDR3 contains 15 residues. Trimming removed 6 bases from V and 10 bases from J; junction bases left unmatched: 15. The full variable domain, its missing parts supplied by reference TRBV15 and TRBJ2-1, is DAMVIQNPRYQVTQFGKPVTLSCSQTLNHNVMYWYQQKSSQAPKLLFHYYDKDFNNEADTPDNFQSRRPNTSFCFLDIRSPGLGDTAMYLCATSGSTAGVGEQFFGPGTRLTVL.

This rearrangement joins TRBV30 to TRBJ2-3, with TRBD2 matching over 13 bases. The CDR3 totals 14 residues. Germline CDR1 is GTSNPN and CDR2 is SVGIG (reference sequence). V trimming: 3 bases; J trimming: 5 bases; junction bases outside the gene matches: 2. CDR3 nucleotides: TGTGCCTGGAGCGGACTAGCGGGAGTAGATACGCAGTATTTT. Its translation is CAWSGLAGVDTQYF.

CDR3 sequence reads: CASAGSGTLHEQYF. CDR3 sequence (DNA): TGTGCCAGCGCCGGATCGGGGACTCTCCACGAGCAGTACTTC. V gene TRBV25-1 combines with J gene TRBJ2-7; TRBD2 might be the D (6 bases). CDR1 and CDR2 from the germline V gene are MGHDK and SYGVNS. The CDR3 consists of 14 residues. Trimming shortened V by 8 bases and J by 5 bases, and 19 bases separated the two germline ends.

The gene calls are TRBV9 and TRBJ1-1, with a possible D match to TRBD1 (6 bases). Between the trimmed V and J ends, which lost 4 bases and 1 base, there was a span of 11 bases. The CDR3 contains 14 residues. Germline loops: CDR1 SGDLS, CDR2 YYNGEE. The CDR3 nucleotides are TGTGCCAGCAGCTCACAGGACAGGAACACTGAAGCTTTCTTT. It codes for CASSSQDRNTEAFF. The variable domain in full, with the rest retrieved from reference TRBV9 and TRBJ1-1, is DSGVTQTPKHLITATGQRVTLRCSPRSGDLSVYWYQQSLDQGLQFLIQYYNGEERAKGNILERFSAQQFPDLHSELNLSSLELGDSALYFCASSSQDRNTEAFFGQGTRLTVV.

The chain uses TRBV13 and TRBJ2-5, with D possibly matching TRBD2 (5 bases). The germline V gene encodes CDR1 PRHDT and CDR2 FYEKMQ (reference sequence). CDR3 length: 14 residues. V gave up 4 bases and J gave up 0 bases, with 9 bases separating them. For the CDR3, the DNA is TGTGCCAGCAGCTCTATCGGGAACCAAGAGACCCAGTACTTC. Translation gives CASSSIGNQETQYF.